This TCR beta chain was sequenced in a study of OX40 agonist ivuxolimab in advanced cancers. About this clone: Its specificity is not known.

Here immunoSEQ multiplex PCR was the method, and the copy in TCRdb shows in-frame clones only, minus some. This sample has about 22,000 clones; 70% to 85% occur once, and the top ten carry 16%. Study-wide results and limits: The work left the antigen specificity of expanded peripheral T cells undetermined.

This receptor was obtained from an adult with an advanced solid tumor such as melanoma, head and neck, liver or kidney cancer. This specimen consisted of CD4+ or CD8+ T cells sorted from blood, obtained in a trial of the OX40 agonist ivuxolimab.

The CDR3: CSAKLDEKLFF. CDR3 sequence (DNA): TGCAGTGCAAAACTCGATGAAAAACTGTTTTTT. The chain combines TRBV20-1 with TRBJ1-4; D unresolved. V was pared by 6 bases and J by 6 bases, with 8 bases between. CDR3 size: 11 residues. CDR1 DFQATT and CDR2 SNEGSKA come from the germline V gene (reference sequence).